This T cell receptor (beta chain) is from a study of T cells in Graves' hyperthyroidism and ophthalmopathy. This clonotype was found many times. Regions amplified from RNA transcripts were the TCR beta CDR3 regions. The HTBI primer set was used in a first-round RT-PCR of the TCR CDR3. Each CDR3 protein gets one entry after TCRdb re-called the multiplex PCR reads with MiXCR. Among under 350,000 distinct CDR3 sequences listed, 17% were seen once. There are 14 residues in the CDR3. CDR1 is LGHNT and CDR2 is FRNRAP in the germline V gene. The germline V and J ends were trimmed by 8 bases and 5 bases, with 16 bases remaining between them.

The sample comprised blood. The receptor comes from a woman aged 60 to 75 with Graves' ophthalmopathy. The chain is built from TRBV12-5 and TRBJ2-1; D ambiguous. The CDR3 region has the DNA TGTGCTAGTAGACCCGAGTGGGGAAACAATGAGCAGTTCTTC. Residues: CASRPEWGNNEQFF.